This note documents a single T cell receptor (beta chain) sequence. Profiled with immunoSEQ multiplex PCR; TCRdb holds only in-frame clones, not every one. The repertoire includes a few hundred thousand clones, 95% of them detected once, and 0.015% to 0.025% sits in the top ten. The CDR3 contains 15 residues. CDR1 SEHNR and CDR2 FQNEAQ come from the germline V gene (reference sequence). Unmatched junction bases numbered 5, after V lost 5 bases and J lost 8 bases. This entry belongs to a study of shared T cell receptors in the human thymus. J is TRBJ2-1 and V is TRBV7-9; TRBD2 agrees at 14 bases. Input material: thymocytes. The receptor was derived from a human donor. The CDR3 reads CASSRLAGGPHEQFF. The CDR3 DNA reads as TGTGCCAGCAGCAGACTAGCGGGAGGGCCGCATGAGCAGTTCTTC.